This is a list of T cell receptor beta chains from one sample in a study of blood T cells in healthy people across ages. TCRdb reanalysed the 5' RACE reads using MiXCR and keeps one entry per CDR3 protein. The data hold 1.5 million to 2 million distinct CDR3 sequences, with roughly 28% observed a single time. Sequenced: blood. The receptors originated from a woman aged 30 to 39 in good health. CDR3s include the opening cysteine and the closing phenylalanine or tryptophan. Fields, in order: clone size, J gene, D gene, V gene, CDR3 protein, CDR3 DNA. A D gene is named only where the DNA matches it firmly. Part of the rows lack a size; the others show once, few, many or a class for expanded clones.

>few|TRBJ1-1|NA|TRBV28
CASPKRVGMNTEAFF
TGTGCCAGCCCAAAACGTGTCGGTATGAACACTGAAGCTTTCTTT
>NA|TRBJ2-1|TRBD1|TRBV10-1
CASSPGGDPETQFF
TGCGCCAGCAGCCCAGGGGGAGACCCAGAGACCCAGTTCTTC
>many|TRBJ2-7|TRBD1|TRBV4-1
CASSRGPGTASSYEQYF
TGCGCCAGCAGCCGCGGCCCCGGGACAGCCAGCTCCTACGAGCAGTACTTC
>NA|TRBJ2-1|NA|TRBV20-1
CSAGRDGMNNEQFF
TGCAGTGCTGGCAGGGACGGAATGAACAATGAGCAGTTCTTC
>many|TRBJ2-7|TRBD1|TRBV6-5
CANWDRGPNHSYEQYF
TGTGCCAACTGGGACAGGGGTCCTAACCACTCCTACGAGCAGTACTTC
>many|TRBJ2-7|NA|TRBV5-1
CASRAGDPYEQYF
TGCGCCTCACGAGCAGGGGACCCATACGAGCAGTACTTC
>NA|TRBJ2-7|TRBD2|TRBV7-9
CACSTSGGAQSQYF
TGTGCCTGCAGTACTAGCGGGGGTGCACAATCCCAGTACTTC
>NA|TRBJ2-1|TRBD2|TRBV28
CASTSFGAGGYNEQFF
TGTGCCAGCACCTCGTTTGGCGCGGGGGGTTACAATGAGCAGTTCTTC
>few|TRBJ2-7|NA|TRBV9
CASSPAPAPGYEQYF
TGTGCCAGCAGCCCCGCCCCGGCACCCGGATACGAGCAGTACTTC
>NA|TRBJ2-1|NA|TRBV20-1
CSAPGADLSDNEQFF
TGCAGTGCTCCCGGGGCGGACCTTAGCGACAATGAGCAGTTCTTC